Below, 6 T cell receptor beta chains from the same sample are listed, as sequenced in a study of blood T cell repertoires in COVID-19. Sequenced by immunoSEQ multiplex PCR; TCRdb stores in-frame clones only, minus some. The sample shows 100,000 to 150,000 clones, roughly nine tenths of them seen only once. What was sequenced was peripheral blood. The receptors were gathered from a woman aged 70-85 years with COVID-19, enrolled during active disease.

The chain carries TRBV6-6 and TRBJ2-3; tentatively, D is TRBD1 (6 bases). Trimming shortened V by 8 bases and J by 2 bases, and 14 bases separated the two germline ends. Germline CDR1 is MNHNY and CDR2 is SVGAGI (reference sequence). The CDR3 totals 14 residues. The CDR3: CASGSPGDTDTQYF. CDR3 in DNA: TGTGCCAGCGGGAGTCCAGGGGACACAGATACGCAGTATTTT.

This rearrangement joins TRBV28 to TRBJ2-7; the match to TRBD1 covers 10 bases. There are 14 residues in the CDR3. J was trimmed by 6 bases and V by 5 bases; bases with no gene match: 7. Germline V gene sequence: CDR1 MDHEN, CDR2 SYDVKM. CDR3 DNA: TGTGCCAGCAGTGCACCGGGACAGGGGTTCGAGCAGTACTTC. Amino acids: CASSAPGQGFEQYF.

The chain combines TRBV4-1 with TRBJ1-1, with D unresolved. V was clipped by 4 bases and J by 0 bases, with 12 bases between them. In germline, CDR1 is MGHRA, CDR2 YSYEKL. The CDR3 consists of 15 residues. CDR3 in DNA: TGCGCCAGCAGCCTGGCCACGGGGATGAACACTGAAGCTTTCTTT. Its translation is CASSLATGMNTEAFF.

A single count supports this clone. V is TRBV7-2 and J is TRBJ2-1; D perhaps matches TRBD2 (6 bases). V lost 0 bases and J lost 4, with 10 bases in between. This CDR3 is built from 15 residues. The germline V gene has CDR1 SGHTA and CDR2 FQGNSA. The CDR3, as DNA: TGTGCCAGCAGCTTAGCGGGGGGTATATACAATGAGCAGTTCTTC. Residues: CASSLAGGIYNEQFF.

The chain is built from TRBV4-1 and TRBJ2-3; TRBD2 matches at 8 bases. The V segment lost 6 bases and the J segment 1 base; nucleotides outside the gene matches: 6. The CDR3 runs 15 residues. Looked up from germline, CDR1 is MGHRA and CDR2 is YSYEKL. The CDR3 sequence: CASRALAEGTDTQYF. The DNA for the CDR3 is TGCGCCAGCAGGGCACTAGCGGAGGGCACAGATACGCAGTATTTT.

The chain links TRBV30 to TRBJ1-5, with 9 bases fitting TRBD1. The CDR3 spans 14 residues. Unmatched junction bases numbered 2, after V lost 2 bases and J lost 3 bases. The germline gives CDR1 GTSNPN, CDR2 SVGIG (reference sequence). CDR3 nucleotide sequence: TGTGCCTGGAGTCGGGACAGGGTCAATCAGCCCCAGCATTTT. Protein product: CAWSRDRVNQPQHF.